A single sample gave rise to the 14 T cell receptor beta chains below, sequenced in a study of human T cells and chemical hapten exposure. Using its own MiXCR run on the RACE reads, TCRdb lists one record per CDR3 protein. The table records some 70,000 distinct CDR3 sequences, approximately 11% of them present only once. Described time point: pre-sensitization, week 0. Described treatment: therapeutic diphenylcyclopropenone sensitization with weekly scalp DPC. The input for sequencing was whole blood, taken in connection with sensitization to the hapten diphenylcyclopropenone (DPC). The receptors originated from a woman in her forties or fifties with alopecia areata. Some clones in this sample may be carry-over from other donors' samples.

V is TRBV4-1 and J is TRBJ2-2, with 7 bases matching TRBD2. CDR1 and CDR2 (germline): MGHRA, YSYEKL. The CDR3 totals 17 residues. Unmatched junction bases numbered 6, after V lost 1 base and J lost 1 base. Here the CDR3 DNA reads TGCGCCAGCAGCCAAGTTGGTCTAGCGGAGAACACCGGGGAGCTGTTTTTT. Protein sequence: CASSQVGLAENTGELFF.

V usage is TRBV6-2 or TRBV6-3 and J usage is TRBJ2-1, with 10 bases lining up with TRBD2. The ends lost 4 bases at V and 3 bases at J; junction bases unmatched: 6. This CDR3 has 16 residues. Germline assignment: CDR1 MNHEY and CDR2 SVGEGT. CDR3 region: CASSSPLAGFYNEQFF. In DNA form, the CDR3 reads TGTGCCAGCAGTTCACCACTAGCGGGGTTCTACAATGAGCAGTTCTTC.

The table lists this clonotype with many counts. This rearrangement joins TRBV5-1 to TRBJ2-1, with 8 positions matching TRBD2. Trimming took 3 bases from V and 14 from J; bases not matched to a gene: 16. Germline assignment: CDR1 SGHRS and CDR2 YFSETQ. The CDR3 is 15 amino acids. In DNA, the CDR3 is TGCGCCAGCAGCTCAAACCCCGGGACTAGGGATAGAAAGTTCTTC. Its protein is CASSSNPGTRDRKFF.

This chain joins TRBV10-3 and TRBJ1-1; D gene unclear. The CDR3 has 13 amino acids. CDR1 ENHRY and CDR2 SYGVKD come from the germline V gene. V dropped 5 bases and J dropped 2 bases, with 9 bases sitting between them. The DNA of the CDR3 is TGTGCCATCAGTTATACAGTTAACACTGAAGCTTTCTTT. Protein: CAISYTVNTEAFF.

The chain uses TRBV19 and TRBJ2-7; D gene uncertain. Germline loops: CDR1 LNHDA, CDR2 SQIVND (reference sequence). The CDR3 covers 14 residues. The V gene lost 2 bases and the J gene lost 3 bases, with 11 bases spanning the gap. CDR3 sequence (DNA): TGTGCCAGTAGTATAATGGCAGGCATCTACGAGCAGTACTTC. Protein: CASSIMAGIYEQYF.

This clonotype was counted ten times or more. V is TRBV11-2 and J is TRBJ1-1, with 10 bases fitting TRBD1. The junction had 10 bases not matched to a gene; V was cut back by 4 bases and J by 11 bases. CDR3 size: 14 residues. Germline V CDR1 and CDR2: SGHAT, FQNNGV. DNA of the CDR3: TGTGCCAGCAGCTCTCCCTCGGACAGGGGGGAGGCTTTCTTT. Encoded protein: CASSSPSDRGEAFF. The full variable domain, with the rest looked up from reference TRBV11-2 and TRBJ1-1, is EAGVAQSPRYKIIEKRQSVAFWCNPISGHATLYWYQQILGQGPKLLIQFQNNGVVDDSQLPKDRFSAERLKGVDSTLKIQPAKLEDSAVYLCASSSPSDRGEAFFGQGTRLTVV.

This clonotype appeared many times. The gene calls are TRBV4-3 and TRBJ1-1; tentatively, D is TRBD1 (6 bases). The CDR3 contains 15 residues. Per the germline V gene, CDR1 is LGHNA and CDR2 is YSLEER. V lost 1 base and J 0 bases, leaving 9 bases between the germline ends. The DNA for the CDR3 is TGCGCCAGCAGCCAAGCAGGACAGCTGAACACTGAAGCTTTCTTT. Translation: CASSQAGQLNTEAFF.

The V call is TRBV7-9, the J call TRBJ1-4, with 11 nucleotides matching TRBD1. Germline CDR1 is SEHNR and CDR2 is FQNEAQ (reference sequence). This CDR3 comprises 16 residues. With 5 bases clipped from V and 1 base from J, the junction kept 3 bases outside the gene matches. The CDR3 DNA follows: TGTGCCAGCAGCCCAGGGACAGGGGGAACTAATGAAAAACTGTTTTTT. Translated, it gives CASSPGTGGTNEKLFF.

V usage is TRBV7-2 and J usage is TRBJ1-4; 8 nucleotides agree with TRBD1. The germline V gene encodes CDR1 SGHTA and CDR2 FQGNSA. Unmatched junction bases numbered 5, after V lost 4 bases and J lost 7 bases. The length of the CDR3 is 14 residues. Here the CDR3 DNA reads TGTGCCAGCAGCTCCAGGGGGCAGAGTGAAAAACTGTTTTTT. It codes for CASSSRGQSEKLFF. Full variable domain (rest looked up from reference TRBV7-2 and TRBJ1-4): GAGVSQSPSNKVTEKGKDVELRCDPISGHTALYWYRQSLGQGLEFLIYFQGNSAPDKSGLPSDRFSAERTGGSVSTLTIQRTQQEDSAVYLCASSSRGQSEKLFFGSGTQLSVL.

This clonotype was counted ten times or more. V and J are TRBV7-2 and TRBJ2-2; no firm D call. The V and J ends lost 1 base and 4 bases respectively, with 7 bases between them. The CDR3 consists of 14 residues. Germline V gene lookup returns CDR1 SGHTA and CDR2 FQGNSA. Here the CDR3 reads CASSLGAVTGELFF. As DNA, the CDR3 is TGTGCCAGCAGCTTAGGGGCCGTCACCGGGGAGCTGTTTTTT.

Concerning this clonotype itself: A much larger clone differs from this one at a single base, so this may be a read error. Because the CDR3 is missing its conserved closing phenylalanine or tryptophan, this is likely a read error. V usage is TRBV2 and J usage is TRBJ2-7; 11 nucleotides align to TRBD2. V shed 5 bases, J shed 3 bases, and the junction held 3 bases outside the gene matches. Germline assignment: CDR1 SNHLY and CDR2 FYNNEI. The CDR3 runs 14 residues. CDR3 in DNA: TGTGCCAGCAGTATAGCGGGGGGGAGCTACGAGCAGTACTCC. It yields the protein CASSIAGGSYEQYS.

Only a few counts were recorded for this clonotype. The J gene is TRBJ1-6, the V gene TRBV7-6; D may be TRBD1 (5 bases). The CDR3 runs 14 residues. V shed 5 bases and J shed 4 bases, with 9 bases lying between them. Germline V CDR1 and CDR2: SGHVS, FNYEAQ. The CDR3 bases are TGTGCCAGCAGCCCTGGGGGGTATAATTCACCCCTCCACTTT. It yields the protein CASSPGGYNSPLHF.

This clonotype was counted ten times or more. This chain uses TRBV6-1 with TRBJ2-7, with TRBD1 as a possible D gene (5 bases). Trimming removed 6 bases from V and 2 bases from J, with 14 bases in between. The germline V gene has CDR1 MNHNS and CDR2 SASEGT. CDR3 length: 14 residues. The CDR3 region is CASSDRPLTYEQYF. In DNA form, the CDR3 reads TGTGCCAGCAGCGACAGACCACTTACCTACGAGCAGTACTTC.

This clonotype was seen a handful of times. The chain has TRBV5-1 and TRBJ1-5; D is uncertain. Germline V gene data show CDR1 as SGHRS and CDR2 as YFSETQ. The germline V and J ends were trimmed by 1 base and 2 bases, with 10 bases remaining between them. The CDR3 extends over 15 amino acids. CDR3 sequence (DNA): TGCGCCAGCAGCTTGAGCGCAGGTCGCAATCAGCCCCAGCATTTT. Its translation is CASSLSAGRNQPQHF.